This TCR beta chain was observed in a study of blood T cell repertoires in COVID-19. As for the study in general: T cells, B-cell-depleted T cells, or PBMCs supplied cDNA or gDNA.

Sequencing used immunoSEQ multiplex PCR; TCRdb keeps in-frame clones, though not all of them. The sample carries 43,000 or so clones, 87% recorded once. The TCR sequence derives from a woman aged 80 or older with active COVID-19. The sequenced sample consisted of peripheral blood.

The CDR3 region has the DNA TGTGCCAGCAGGGAGCGGGGGCGGGATGAGCAGTTCTTC. Translating it yields CASRERGRDEQFF. The chain recombines TRBV6-5 with TRBJ2-1; 8 nucleotides match TRBD2. The junction had 6 bases not matched to a gene; V was cut back by 6 bases and J by 8 bases. Germline V gene data show CDR1 as MNHEY and CDR2 as SVGAGI. This CDR3 has 13 amino acids.